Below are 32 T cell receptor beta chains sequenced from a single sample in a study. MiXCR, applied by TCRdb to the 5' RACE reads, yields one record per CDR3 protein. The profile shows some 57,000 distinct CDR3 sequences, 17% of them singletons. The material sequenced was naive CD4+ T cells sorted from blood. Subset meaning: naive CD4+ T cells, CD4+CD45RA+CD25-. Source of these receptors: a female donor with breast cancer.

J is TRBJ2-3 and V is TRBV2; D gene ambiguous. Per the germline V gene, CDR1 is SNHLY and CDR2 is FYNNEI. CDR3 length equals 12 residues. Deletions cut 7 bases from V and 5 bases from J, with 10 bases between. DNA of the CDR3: TGTGCCAGCACCCCCTCCTTAGATACGCAGTATTTT. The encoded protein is CASTPSLDTQYF.

The CDR3 sequence is CSARSQSSSSYNEQFF. The CDR3 region has the DNA TGCAGTGCTCGTTCCCAGTCCTCCAGCTCCTACAATGAGCAGTTCTTC. The chain employs TRBV20-1 and TRBJ2-1; D ambiguous. The CDR3 extends over 16 amino acids. The V end was cut by 5 bases, the J end by 0 bases, with 17 bases between. Germline CDR1 reads DFQATT; CDR2 reads SNEGSKA (reference sequence).

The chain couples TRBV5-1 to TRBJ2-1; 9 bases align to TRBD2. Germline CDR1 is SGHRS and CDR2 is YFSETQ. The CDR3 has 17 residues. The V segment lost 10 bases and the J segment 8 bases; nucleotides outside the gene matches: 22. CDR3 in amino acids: CASAQEISGRAGDEQFF. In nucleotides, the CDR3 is TGCGCCTCCGCCCAAGAGATTAGCGGGAGAGCAGGCGATGAGCAGTTCTTC.

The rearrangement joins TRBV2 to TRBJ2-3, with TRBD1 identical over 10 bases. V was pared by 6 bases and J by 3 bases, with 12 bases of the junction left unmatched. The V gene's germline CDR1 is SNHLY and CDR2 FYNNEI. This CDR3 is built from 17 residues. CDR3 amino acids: CASSTIQPGQGTDTQYF. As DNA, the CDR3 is TGTGCCAGCAGCACCATCCAACCGGGACAGGGGACAGATACGCAGTATTTT.

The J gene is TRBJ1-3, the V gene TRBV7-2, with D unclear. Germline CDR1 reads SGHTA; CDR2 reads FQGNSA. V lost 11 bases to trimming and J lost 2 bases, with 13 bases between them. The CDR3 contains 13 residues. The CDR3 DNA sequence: TGTGCCGGCAACTCGCCCCCTGGAAACACCATATATTTT. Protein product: CAGNSPPGNTIYF.

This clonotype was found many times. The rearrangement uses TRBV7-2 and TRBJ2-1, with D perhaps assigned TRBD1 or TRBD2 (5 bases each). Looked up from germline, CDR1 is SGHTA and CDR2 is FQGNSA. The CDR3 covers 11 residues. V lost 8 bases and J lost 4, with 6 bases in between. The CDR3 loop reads CASGGYNEQFF. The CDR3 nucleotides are TGTGCCAGCGGGGGTTACAATGAGCAGTTCTTC.

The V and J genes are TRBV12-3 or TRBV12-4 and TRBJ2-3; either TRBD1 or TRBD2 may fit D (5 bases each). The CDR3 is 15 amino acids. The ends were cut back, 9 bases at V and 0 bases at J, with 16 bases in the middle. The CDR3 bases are TGTGCCAGTTACTTAACGGGGCGAAGCACAGATACGCAGTATTTT. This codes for CASYLTGRSTDTQYF.

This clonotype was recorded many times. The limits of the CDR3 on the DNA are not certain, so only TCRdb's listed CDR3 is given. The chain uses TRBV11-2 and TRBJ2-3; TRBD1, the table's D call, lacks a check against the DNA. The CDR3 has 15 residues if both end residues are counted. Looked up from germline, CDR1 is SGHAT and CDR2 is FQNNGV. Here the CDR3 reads CASSFGPGGTDTQYF.

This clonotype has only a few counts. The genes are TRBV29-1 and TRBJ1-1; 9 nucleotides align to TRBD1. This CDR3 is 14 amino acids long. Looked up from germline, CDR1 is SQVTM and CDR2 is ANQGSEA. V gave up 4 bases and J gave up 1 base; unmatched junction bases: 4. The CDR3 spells CSVVRDRENTEAFF. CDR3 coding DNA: TGCAGCGTTGTACGGGACAGGGAGAACACTGAAGCTTTCTTT.

The chain's CDR3 is CASSYSRLADYEQYF. CDR3 bases: TGTGCCAGCAGTTACTCACGCCTAGCAGACTACGAGCAGTACTTC. The chain carries TRBV6-2 or TRBV6-3 and TRBJ2-7; D might be TRBD2 (5 bases). The CDR3 is made up of 15 amino acids. Germline CDR1 reads MNHEY; CDR2 reads SVGEGT. Trimming shortened V by 0 bases and J by 3 bases, and 12 bases separated the two germline ends.

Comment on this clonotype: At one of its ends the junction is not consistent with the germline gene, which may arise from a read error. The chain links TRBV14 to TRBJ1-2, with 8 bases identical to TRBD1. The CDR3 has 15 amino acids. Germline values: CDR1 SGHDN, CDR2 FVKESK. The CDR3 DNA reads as TGTGCCAGCAGCGACGTCGCAGGGGGCCACTATGGCAACACCTTC. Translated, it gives CASSDVAGGHYGNTF. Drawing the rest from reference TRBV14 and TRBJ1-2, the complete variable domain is EAGVTQFPSHSVIEKGQTVTLRCDPISGHDNLYWYRRVMGKEIKFLLHFVKESKQDESGMPNNRFLAERTGGTYSTLKVQPAELEDSGVYFCASSDVAGGHYGNTFGSGTRLTVV.

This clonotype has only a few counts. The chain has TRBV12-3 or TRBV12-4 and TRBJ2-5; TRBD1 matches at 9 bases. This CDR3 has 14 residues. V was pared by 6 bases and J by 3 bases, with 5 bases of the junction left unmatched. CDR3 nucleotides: TGTGCCAGCAGCCCTAGGGACAGGGAAGAGACCCAGTACTTC. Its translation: CASSPRDREETQYF.

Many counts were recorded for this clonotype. The CDR3 is CASLSEWGNEQFF. The DNA of the CDR3 is TGTGCCAGCCTATCGGAGTGGGGCAATGAGCAGTTCTTC. This chain connects TRBV6-2 or TRBV6-3 to TRBJ2-1; D gene unclear. Looked up from germline, CDR1 is MNHEY and CDR2 is SVGEGT. The V gene lost 8 bases and the J gene lost 6 bases, with 14 bases spanning the gap. The CDR3 length is 13 residues.

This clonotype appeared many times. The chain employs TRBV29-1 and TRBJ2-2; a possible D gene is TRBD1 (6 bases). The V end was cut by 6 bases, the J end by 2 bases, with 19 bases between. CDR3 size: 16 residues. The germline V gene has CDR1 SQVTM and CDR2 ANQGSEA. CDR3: CSVDAGGGQNTGELFF. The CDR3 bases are TGCAGCGTCGACGCCGGTGGGGGCCAAAACACCGGGGAGCTGTTTTTT.

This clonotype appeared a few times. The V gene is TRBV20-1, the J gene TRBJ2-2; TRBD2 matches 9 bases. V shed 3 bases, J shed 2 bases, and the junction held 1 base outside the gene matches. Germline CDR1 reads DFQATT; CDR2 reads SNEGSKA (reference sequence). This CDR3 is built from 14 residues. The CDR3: CSASSGGNTGELFF. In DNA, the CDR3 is TGCAGTGCTAGTAGCGGGGGAAACACCGGGGAGCTGTTTTTT.

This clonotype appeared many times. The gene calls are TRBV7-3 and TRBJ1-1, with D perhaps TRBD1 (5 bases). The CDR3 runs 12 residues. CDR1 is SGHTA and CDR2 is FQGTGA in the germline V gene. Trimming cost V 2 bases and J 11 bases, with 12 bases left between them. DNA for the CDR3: TGTGCCAGCAGCTTAGAAGGGGCGGCGGCTTTCTTT. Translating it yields CASSLEGAAAFF.

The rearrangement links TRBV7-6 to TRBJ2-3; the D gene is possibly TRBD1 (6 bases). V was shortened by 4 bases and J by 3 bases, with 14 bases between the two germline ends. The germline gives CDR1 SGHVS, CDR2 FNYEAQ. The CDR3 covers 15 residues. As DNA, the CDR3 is TGTGCCAGCAGCTCATTGCAGGGGCCGACAGATACGCAGTATTTT. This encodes CASSSLQGPTDTQYF.

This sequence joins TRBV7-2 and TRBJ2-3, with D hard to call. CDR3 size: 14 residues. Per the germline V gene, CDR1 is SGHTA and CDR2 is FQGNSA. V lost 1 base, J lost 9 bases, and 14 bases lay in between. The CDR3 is CASSLVDPRLTQYF. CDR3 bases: TGTGCCAGCAGCTTAGTAGACCCCCGATTAACGCAGTATTTT.

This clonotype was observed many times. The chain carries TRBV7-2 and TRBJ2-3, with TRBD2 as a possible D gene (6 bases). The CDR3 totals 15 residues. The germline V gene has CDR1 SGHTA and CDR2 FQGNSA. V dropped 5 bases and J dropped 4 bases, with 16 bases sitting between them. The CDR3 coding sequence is TGTGCCAGCAGCAATCGGGACTCCAGCGCAGATACGCAGTATTTT. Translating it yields CASSNRDSSADTQYF.

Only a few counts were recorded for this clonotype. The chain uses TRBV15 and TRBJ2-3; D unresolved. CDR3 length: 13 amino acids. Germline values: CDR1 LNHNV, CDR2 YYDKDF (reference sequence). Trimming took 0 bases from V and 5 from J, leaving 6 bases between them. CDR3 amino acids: CATSRDYRDTQYF. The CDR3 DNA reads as TGTGCCACCAGCAGAGATTATCGAGATACGCAGTATTTT.

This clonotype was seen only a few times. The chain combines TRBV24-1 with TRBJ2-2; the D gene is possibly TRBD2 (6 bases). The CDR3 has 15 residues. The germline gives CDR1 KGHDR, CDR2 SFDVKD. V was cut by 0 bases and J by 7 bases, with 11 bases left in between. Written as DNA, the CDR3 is TGTGCCACCAGTGATTTGCCAGGGCGGGACGGGGAGCTGTTTTTT. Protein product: CATSDLPGRDGELFF.

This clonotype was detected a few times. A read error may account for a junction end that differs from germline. CDR3: CSARDLDTDTQYF. In DNA form, the CDR3 reads TGCAGTGCTAGAGATCTGGACACAGACACGCAGTATTTT. The chain combines TRBV20-1 with TRBJ2-3; a weak D match, TRBD1 (5 bases). The germline gives CDR1 DFQATT, CDR2 SNEGSKA (reference sequence). The CDR3 length is 13 residues.

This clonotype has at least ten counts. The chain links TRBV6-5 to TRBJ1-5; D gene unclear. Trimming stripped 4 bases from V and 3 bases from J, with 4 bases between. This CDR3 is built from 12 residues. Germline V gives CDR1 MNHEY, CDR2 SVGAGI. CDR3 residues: CASSSINQPQHF. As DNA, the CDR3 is TGTGCCAGCAGTTCCATCAATCAGCCCCAGCATTTT.

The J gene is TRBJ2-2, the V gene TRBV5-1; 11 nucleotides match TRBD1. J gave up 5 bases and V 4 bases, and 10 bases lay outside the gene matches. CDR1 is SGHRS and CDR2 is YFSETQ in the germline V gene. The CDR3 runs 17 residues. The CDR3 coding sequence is TGCGCCAGCAGCCTCGTTGGACAGGGGGCTTTGACCGGGGAGCTGTTTTTT. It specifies CASSLVGQGALTGELFF. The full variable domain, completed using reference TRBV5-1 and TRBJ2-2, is KAGVTQTPRYLIKTRGQQVTLSCSPISGHRSVSWYQQTPGQGLQFLFEYFSETQRNKGNFPGRFSGRQFSNSRSEMNVSTLELGDSALYLCASSLVGQGALTGELFFGEGSRLTVL.

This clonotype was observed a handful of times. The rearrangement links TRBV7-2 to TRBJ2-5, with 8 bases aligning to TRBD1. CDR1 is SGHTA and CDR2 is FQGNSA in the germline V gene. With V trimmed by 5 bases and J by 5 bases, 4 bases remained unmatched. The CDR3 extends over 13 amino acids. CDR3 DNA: TGTGCCAGCAGCGCCAGGGGGCGGGAGACCCAGTACTTC. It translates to CASSARGRETQYF. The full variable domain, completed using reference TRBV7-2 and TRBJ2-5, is GAGVSQSPSNKVTEKGKDVELRCDPISGHTALYWYRQSLGQGLEFLIYFQGNSAPDKSGLPSDRFSAERTGGSVSTLTIQRTQQEDSAVYLCASSARGRETQYFGPGTRLLVL.

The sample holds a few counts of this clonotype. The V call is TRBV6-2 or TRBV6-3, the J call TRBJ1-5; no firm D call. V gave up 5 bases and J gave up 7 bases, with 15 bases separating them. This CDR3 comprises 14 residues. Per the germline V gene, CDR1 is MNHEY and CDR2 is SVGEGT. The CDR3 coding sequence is TGTGCCAGCAGTGGAGGGAATATGGGCCAGCCCCAGCATTTT. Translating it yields CASSGGNMGQPQHF.

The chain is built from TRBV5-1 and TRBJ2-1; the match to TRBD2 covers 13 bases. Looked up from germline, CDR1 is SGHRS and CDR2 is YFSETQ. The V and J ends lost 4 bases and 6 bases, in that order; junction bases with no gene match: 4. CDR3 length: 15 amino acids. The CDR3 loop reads CASSPGTSGINEQFF. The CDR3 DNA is TGCGCCAGCAGCCCCGGGACTAGCGGGATCAATGAGCAGTTCTTC.

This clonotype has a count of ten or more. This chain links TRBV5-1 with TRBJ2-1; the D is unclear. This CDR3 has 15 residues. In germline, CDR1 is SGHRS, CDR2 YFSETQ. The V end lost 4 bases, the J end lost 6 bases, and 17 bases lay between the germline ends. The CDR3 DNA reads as TGCGCCAGCAGCATCGGGCCTCCAGCAAGCAATGAGCAGTTCTTC. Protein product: CASSIGPPASNEQFF. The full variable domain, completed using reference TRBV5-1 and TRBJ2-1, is KAGVTQTPRYLIKTRGQQVTLSCSPISGHRSVSWYQQTPGQGLQFLFEYFSETQRNKGNFPGRFSGRQFSNSRSEMNVSTLELGDSALYLCASSIGPPASNEQFFGPGTRLTVL.

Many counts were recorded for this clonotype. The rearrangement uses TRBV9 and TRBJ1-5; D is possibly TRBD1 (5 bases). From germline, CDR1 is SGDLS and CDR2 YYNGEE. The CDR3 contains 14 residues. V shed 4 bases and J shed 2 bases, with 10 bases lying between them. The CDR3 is CASSPTGGNQPQHF. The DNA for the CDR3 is TGTGCCAGCAGCCCAACGGGGGGCAATCAGCCCCAGCATTTT.

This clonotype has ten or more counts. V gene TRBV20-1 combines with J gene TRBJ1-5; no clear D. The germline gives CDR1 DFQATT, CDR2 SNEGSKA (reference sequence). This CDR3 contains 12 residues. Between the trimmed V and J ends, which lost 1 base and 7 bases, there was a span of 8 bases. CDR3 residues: CSARGVGQPQHF. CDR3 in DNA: TGCAGTGCTAGAGGGGTTGGGCAGCCCCAGCATTTT.

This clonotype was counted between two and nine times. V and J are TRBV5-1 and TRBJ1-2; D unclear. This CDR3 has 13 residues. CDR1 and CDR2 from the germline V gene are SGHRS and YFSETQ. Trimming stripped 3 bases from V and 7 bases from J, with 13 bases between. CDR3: CASSSMEGGGYTF. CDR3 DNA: TGCGCCAGCAGCTCTATGGAGGGCGGTGGCTACACCTTC.

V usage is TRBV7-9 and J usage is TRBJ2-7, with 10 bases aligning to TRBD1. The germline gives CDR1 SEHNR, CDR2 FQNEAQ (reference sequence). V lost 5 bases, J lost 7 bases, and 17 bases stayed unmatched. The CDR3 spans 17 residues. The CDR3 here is CASSPLKPGQGWEEQYF. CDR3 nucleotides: TGTGCCAGCAGCCCTCTGAAACCGGGACAGGGGTGGGAAGAGCAGTACTTC.